What follows are 17 T cell receptor beta chains derived from one specimen sequenced in a study of T cell responses to AZD1222 COVID-19 vaccine. Using immunoSEQ multiplex PCR, the repertoire was profiled, and TCRdb retains in-frame clones only, with some absent. The sample carries just over 90,000 clones, 75% to 90% recorded once. The sequencing used peripheral blood, collected 28 days after the second AZD1222 dose. These receptor sequences come from an adult who received the AZD1222 COVID-19 vaccine.

The CDR3: CASSNYSGGVYNEQFF. CDR3 in DNA: TGTGCCAGTAGTAACTATAGCGGGGGGGTTTACAATGAGCAGTTCTTC. The V and J genes are TRBV19 and TRBJ2-1, with 11 nucleotides matching TRBD2. CDR3 length equals 16 residues. CDR1 and CDR2 (germline): LNHDA, SQIVND (reference sequence). Trimming removed 4 bases from V and 4 bases from J; junction bases left unmatched: 6.

V is TRBV19 and J is TRBJ1-4, with D perhaps matching TRBD1 (6 bases). The CDR3 spans 15 residues. The germline CDR1 and CDR2 sequences are LNHDA and SQIVND (reference sequence). Trimming took 5 bases from V and 9 from J, leaving 19 bases between them. The CDR3 sequence: CASSLQDSMAKKLFF. CDR3 in DNA: TGTGCCAGTAGTCTCCAGGACAGTATGGCGAAAAAACTGTTTTTT.

V is TRBV27 and J is TRBJ1-5; a possible D gene is TRBD1 (6 bases). The germline gives CDR1 MNHEY, CDR2 SMNVEV (reference sequence). CDR3 length: 14 residues. V shed 6 bases and J shed 3 bases, with 12 bases lying between them. The CDR3 region has the DNA TGTGCCAGCAGCCAGGGGATCCTCAATCAGCCCCAGCATTTT. Translating gives CASSQGILNQPQHF.

This clone was observed once. The V gene is TRBV15, the J gene TRBJ2-7; 9 bases fit TRBD2. The germline V gene encodes CDR1 LNHNV and CDR2 YYDKDF (reference sequence). The CDR3 is 15 amino acids. Trimming at V came to 0 bases and at J to 1 base, leaving 1 base not matched to a gene. CDR3 nucleotides: TGTGCCACCAGCAGAGAGACTAGCGGATCCTACGAGCAGTACTTC. The encoded protein is CATSRETSGSYEQYF.

The chain employs TRBV27 and TRBJ1-2, with TRBD1 as a possible D gene (6 bases). This CDR3 spans 14 amino acids. CDR1 and CDR2 (germline): MNHEY, SMNVEV (reference sequence). Trimming removed 3 bases from V and 7 bases from J, with 15 bases in between. The CDR3 protein is CASSLVSGAGGYTF. As DNA, the CDR3 is TGTGCCAGCAGTTTGGTATCGGGGGCGGGTGGCTACACCTTC.

The rearrangement joins TRBV5-5 to TRBJ1-4; D not certain. In germline, CDR1 is SGHKS, CDR2 YYEKEE (reference sequence). V was clipped by 1 base and J by 8 bases, with 9 bases between them. CDR3 length equals 13 residues. CDR3 loop: CASSLQWGEKLFF. The CDR3 DNA reads as TGTGCCAGCAGCTTGCAATGGGGAGAAAAACTGTTTTTT.

This sequence joins TRBV30 and TRBJ1-4; the D is unclear. Trimming took 3 bases from V and 5 from J, leaving 13 bases between them. The CDR3 sequence is 14 residues long. Germline CDR1 is GTSNPN and CDR2 is SVGIG (reference sequence). The CDR3 DNA reads TGTGCCTGGAGCCCCATTGAGAACAATGAAAAACTGTTTTTT. It specifies CAWSPIENNEKLFF.

With respect to this clone: The identical CDR3 is also encoded by other nucleotide sequences in the sample. The chain joins TRBV7-2 to TRBJ2-3; 10 bases fit TRBD2. Germline CDR1 is SGHTA and CDR2 is FQGNSA. The CDR3 contains 16 residues. V shed 1 base, J shed 0 bases, and the junction held 1 base outside the gene matches. The chain's CDR3 is CASSLGLAGSTDTQYF. The DNA of the CDR3 is TGTGCCAGCAGCTTAGGACTAGCGGGCAGCACAGATACGCAGTATTTT.

The rearrangement links TRBV5-6 to TRBJ2-5; a possible D gene is TRBD1 (6 bases). Germline V gives CDR1 SGHDT, CDR2 YYEEEE. Trimming stripped 1 base from V and 7 bases from J, with 14 bases between. The CDR3 contains 14 residues. The CDR3 protein is CASSLTGKMRTQYF. The CDR3, as DNA: TGTGCCAGCAGCTTGACAGGGAAGATGCGGACCCAGTACTTC.

This chain joins TRBV7-9 and TRBJ1-1; 11 nucleotides agree with TRBD1. Germline V lookup: CDR1 SEHNR, CDR2 FQNEAQ (reference sequence). J gave up 6 bases and V 3 bases, and 3 bases lay outside the gene matches. CDR3 size: 14 residues. DNA of the CDR3: TGTGCCAGCAGCTTCCCGGGACAGGGGGCTGAAGCTTTCTTT. Its protein is CASSFPGQGAEAFF.

The chain employs TRBV5-1 and TRBJ2-3, with D perhaps TRBD2 (6 bases). Trimming shortened V by 0 bases and J by 2 bases, and 19 bases separated the two germline ends. The CDR3 is 18 residues long. Germline V gene lookup returns CDR1 SGHRS and CDR2 YFSETQ. CDR3 residues: CASSLVSGTAGNTDTQYF. For the CDR3, the DNA is TGCGCCAGCAGCTTGGTGTCTGGGACCGCGGGAAACACAGATACGCAGTATTTT.

V is TRBV7-9 and J is TRBJ2-3; 9 nucleotides line up with TRBD1. Germline lookup yields CDR1 SEHNR and CDR2 FQNEAQ (reference sequence). V shed 5 bases, J shed 3 bases, and the junction held 6 bases outside the gene matches. This CDR3 has 15 amino acids. The CDR3 nucleotides are TGTGCCAGCAGCCGGGGGGACAGGGAAACAGATACGCAGTATTTT. This sequence encodes CASSRGDRETDTQYF.

This chain uses TRBV3-1 (or the pseudogene TRBV3-2) with TRBJ1-5; no firm D call. Trimming removed 8 bases from V and 5 bases from J, with 13 bases in between. The germline CDR1 and CDR2 sequences are LGHDT and YNNKEL (reference sequence). This CDR3 has 13 amino acids. The CDR3 loop reads CASGQRADQPQHF. CDR3 DNA sequence: TGTGCCAGCGGGCAGAGGGCCGATCAGCCCCAGCATTTT.

This clone was found a few times. V gene TRBV6-5 combines with J gene TRBJ1-1, with unresolved D. V lost 8 bases to trimming and J lost 5 bases, with 21 bases between them. The CDR3 extends over 15 amino acids. Germline V gene sequence: CDR1 MNHEY, CDR2 SVGAGI. The CDR3 DNA reads TGTGCCAGCTCCTTCCGCGGTGCAGAGGGAACTGAAGCTTTCTTT. Translated, it gives CASSFRGAEGTEAFF.

The gene calls are TRBV11-1 and TRBJ2-7; TRBD2 agrees at 8 bases. V was pared by 2 bases and J by 3 bases, with 9 bases of the junction left unmatched. The CDR3 is 16 residues long. Germline V lookup: CDR1 SGHAT, CDR2 FQDESV (reference sequence). CDR3 sequence reads: CASSLTSGGEFYEQYF. CDR3 DNA sequence: TGTGCCAGCAGCTTAACTTCCGGGGGGGAGTTCTACGAGCAGTACTTC.

This clone was counted a single time. This chain joins TRBV9 and TRBJ1-1; 8 nucleotides match TRBD1. Unmatched junction bases numbered 7, after V lost 4 bases and J lost 5 bases. Germline V lookup: CDR1 SGDLS, CDR2 YYNGEE. The length of the CDR3 is 14 residues. The CDR3 sequence: CASSKQGAGTEAFF. In nucleotides, the CDR3 is TGTGCCAGCAGCAAGCAGGGGGCGGGAACTGAAGCTTTCTTT.

This rearrangement joins TRBV2 to TRBJ2-1; 14 bases match TRBD2. Germline V gives CDR1 SNHLY, CDR2 FYNNEI. V was clipped by 7 bases and J by 6 bases; unmatched bases: 11. CDR3 length: 17 residues. CDR3 in amino acids: CASTMTSGRAMSNEQFF. The DNA for the CDR3 is TGTGCCAGCACTATGACTAGCGGGAGGGCCATGAGCAATGAGCAGTTCTTC.